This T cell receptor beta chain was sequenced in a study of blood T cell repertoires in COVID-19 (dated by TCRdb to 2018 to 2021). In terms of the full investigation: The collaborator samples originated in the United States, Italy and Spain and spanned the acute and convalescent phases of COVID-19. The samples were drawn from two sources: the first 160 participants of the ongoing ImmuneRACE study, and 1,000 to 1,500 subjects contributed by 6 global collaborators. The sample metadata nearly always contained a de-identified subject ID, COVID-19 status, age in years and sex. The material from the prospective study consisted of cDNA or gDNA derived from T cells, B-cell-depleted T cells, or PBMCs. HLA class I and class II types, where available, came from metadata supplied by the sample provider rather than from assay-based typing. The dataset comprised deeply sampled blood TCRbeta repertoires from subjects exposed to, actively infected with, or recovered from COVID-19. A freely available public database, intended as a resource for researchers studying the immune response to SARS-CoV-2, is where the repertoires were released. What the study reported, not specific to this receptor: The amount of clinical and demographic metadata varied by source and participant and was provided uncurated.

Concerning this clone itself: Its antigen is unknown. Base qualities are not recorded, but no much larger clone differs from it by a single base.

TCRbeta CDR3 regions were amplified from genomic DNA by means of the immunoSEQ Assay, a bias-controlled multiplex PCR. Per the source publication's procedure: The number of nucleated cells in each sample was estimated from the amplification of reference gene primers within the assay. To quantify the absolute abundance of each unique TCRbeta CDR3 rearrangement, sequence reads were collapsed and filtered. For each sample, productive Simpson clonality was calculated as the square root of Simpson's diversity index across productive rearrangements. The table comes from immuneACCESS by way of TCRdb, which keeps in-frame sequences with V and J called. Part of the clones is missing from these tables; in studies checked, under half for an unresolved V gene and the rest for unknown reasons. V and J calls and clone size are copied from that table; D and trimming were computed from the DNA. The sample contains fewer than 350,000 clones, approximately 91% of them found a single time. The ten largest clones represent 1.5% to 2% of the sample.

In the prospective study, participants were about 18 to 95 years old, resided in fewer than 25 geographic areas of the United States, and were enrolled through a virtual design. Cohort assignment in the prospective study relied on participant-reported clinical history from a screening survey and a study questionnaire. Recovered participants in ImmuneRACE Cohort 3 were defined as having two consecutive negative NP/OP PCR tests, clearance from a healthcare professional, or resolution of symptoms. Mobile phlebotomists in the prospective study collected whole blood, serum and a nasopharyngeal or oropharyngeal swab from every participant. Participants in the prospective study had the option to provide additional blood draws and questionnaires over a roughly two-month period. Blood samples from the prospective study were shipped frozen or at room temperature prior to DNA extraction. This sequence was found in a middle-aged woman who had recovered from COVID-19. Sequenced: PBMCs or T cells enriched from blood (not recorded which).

For the CDR3, the sequence is CASSRLGLGGKGVDEQYF. The DNA sequence reads TGTGCCAGCAGTCGATTAGGTCTAGGGGGAAAAGGGGTTGACGAGCAGTACTTC. The V gene is TRBV28 and the J gene is TRBJ2-7, and the D gene may be TRBD1, 6 bases matching. V drops 5 bases and J drops 5 bases, leaving 28 bases in between. The germline V gene yields MDHEN for CDR1 and SYDVKM for CDR2. The cysteine opens and the phenylalanine closes a CDR3 of 18 amino acids. The retained sequence is limited to the CDR3, 54 bases, with the frame set at the first base.